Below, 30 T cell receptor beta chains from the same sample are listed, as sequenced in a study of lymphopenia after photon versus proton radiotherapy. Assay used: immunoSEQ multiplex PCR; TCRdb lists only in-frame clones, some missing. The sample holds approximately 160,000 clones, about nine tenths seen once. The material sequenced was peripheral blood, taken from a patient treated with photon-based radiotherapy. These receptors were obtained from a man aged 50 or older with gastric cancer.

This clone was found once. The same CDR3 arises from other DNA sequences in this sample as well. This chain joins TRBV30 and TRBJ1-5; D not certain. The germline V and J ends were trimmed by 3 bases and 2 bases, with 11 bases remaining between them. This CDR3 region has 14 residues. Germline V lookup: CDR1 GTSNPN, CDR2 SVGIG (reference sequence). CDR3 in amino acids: CAWSEGLGNQPQHF. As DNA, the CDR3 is TGTGCCTGGAGCGAGGGTCTTGGCAATCAGCCCCAGCATTTT.

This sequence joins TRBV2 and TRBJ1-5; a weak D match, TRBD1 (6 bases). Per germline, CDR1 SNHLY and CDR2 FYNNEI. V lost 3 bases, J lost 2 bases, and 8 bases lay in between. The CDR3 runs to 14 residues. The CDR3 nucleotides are TGTGCCAGCAGTGACAGGGGAGGCAATCAGCCCCAGCATTTT. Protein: CASSDRGGNQPQHF.

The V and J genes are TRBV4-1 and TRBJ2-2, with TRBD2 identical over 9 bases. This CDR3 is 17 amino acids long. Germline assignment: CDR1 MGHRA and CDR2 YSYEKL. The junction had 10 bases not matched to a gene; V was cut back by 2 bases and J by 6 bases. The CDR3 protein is CASSQRPLAGRAGELFF. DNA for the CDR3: TGCGCCAGCAGCCAACGGCCCCTAGCGGGAAGGGCCGGGGAGCTGTTTTTT.

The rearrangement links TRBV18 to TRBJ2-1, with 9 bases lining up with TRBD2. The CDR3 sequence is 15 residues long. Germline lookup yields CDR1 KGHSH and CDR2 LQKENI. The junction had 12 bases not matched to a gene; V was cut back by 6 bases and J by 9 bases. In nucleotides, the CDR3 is TGTGCCAGCTCCCTCTGGCGGGAGGGCTTTCTTGAGCAGTTCTTC. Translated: CASSLWREGFLEQFF.

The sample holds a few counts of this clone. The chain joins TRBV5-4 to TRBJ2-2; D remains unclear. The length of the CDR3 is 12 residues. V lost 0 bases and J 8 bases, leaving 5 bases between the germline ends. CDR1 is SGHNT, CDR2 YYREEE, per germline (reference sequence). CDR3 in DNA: TGTGCCAGCAGCTTGGGCTTGGGGGAGCTGTTTTTT. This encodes CASSLGLGELFF.

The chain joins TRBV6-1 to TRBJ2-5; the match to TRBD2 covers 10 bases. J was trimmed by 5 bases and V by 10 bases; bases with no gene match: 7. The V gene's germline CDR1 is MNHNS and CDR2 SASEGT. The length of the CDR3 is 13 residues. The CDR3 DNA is TGTGCCAAGTCTAGCGGGAGCGTGGAGACCCAGTACTTC. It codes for CAKSSGSVETQYF.

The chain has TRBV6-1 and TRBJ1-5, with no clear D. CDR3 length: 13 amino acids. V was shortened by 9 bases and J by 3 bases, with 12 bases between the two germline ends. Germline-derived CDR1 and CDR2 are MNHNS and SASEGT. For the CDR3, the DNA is TGTGCCAGTCATGGACGGATCAATCAGCCCCAGCATTTT. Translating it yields CASHGRINQPQHF.

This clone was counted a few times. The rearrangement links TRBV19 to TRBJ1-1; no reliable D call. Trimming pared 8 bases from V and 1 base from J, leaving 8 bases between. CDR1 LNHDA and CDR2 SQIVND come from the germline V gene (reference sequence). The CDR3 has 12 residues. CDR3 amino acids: CASAAGNTEAFF. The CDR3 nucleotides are TGTGCCAGTGCGGCGGGGAACACTGAAGCTTTCTTT.

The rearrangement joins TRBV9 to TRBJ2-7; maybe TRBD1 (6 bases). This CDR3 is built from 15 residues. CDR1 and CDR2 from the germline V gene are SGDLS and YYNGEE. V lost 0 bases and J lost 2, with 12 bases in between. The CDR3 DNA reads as TGTGCCAGCAGCGTAGATGGGGGCAGGCCCTACGAGCAGTACTTC. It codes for CASSVDGGRPYEQYF. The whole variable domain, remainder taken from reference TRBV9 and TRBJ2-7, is DSGVTQTPKHLITATGQRVTLRCSPRSGDLSVYWYQQSLDQGLQFLIQYYNGEERAKGNILERFSAQQFPDLHSELNLSSLELGDSALYFCASSVDGGRPYEQYFGPGTRLTVT.

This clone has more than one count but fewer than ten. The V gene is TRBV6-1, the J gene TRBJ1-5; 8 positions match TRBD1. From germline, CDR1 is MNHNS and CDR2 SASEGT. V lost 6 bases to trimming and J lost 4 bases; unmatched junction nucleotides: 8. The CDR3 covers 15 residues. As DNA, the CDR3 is TGTGCCAGCAGACCGACAGGGGCCGCTAATCAGCCCCAGCATTTT. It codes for CASRPTGAANQPQHF.

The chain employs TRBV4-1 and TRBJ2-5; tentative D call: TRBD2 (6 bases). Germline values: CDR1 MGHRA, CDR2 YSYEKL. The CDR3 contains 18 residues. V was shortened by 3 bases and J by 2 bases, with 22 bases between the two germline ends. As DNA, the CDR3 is TGCGCCAGCAGCCAGTGGGGGACGGGGGTGACAGTACAAGAGACCCAGTACTTC. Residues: CASSQWGTGVTVQETQYF.

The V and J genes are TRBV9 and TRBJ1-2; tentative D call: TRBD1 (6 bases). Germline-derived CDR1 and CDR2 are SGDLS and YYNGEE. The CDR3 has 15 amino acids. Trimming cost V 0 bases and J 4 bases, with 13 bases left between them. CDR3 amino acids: CASSVATGNLYGYTF. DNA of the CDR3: TGTGCCAGCAGCGTAGCTACAGGGAACCTCTATGGCTACACCTTC.

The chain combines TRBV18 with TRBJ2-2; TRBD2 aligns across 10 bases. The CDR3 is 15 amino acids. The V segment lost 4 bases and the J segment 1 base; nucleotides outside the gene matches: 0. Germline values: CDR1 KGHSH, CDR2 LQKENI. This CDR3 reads CASSRTSGNTGELFF. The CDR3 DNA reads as TGTGCCAGCTCACGGACTAGCGGGAACACCGGGGAGCTGTTTTTT. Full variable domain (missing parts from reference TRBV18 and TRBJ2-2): NAGVMQNPRHLVRRRGQEARLRCSPMKGHSHVYWYRQLPEEGLKFMVYLQKENIIDESGMPKERFSAEFPKEGPSILRIQQVVRGDSAAYFCASSRTSGNTGELFFGEGSRLTVL.

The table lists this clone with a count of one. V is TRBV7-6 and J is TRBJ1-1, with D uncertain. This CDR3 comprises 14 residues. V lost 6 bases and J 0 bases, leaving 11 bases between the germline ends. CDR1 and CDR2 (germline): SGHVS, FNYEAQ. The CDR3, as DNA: TGTGCCAGCAGACCTGGACTTATGAACACTGAAGCTTTCTTT. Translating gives CASRPGLMNTEAFF.

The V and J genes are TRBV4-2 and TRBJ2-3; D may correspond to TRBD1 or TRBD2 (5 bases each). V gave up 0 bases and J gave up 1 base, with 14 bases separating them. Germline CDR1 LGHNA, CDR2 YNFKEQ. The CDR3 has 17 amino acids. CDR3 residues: CASSQDGQVGGTDTQYF. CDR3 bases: TGTGCCAGCAGCCAAGACGGTCAGGTGGGGGGCACAGATACGCAGTATTTT.

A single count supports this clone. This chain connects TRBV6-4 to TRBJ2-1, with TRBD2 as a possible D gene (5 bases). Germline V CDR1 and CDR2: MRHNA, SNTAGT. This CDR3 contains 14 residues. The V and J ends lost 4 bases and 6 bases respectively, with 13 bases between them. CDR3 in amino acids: CASSGVSGLNEQFF. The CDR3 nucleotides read TGTGCCAGCAGTGGGGTATCAGGACTCAATGAGCAGTTCTTC.

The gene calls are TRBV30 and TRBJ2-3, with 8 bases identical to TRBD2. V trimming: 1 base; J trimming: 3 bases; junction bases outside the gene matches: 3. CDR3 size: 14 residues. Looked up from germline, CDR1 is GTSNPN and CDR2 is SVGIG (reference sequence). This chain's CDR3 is CAWSAGGQTDTQYF. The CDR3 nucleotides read TGTGCCTGGAGTGCGGGAGGGCAAACAGATACGCAGTATTTT.

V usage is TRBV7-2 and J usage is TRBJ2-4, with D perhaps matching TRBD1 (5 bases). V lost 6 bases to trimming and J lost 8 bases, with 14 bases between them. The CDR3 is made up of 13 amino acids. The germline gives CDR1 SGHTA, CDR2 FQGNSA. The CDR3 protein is CASRLQGSDIQYF. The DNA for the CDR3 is TGTGCCAGCAGACTTCAGGGATCGGACATTCAGTACTTC.

The CDR3 region is CASSEGSNYGYTF. In DNA, the CDR3 is TGTGCCAGCTCGGAAGGGTCCAACTATGGCTACACCTTC. The J gene is TRBJ1-2, the V gene TRBV18; D is unclear. Germline V gene data show CDR1 as KGHSH and CDR2 as LQKENI. Trimming removed 6 bases from V and 2 bases from J, with 10 bases in between. The CDR3 has 13 residues. Based on the CDR3 plus reference TRBV18 and TRBJ1-2, the full variable domain is NAGVMQNPRHLVRRRGQEARLRCSPMKGHSHVYWYRQLPEEGLKFMVYLQKENIIDESGMPKERFSAEFPKEGPSILRIQQVVRGDSAAYFCASSEGSNYGYTFGSGTRLTVV.

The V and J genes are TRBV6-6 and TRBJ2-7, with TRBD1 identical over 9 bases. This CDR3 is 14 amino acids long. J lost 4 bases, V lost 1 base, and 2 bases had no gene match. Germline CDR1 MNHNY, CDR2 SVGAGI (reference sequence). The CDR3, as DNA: TGTGCCAGCAGTTACTGGGACAGGGAGTACGAGCAGTACTTC. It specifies CASSYWDREYEQYF.

CDR3 protein: CASSSDISYNEQFF. CDR3 DNA sequence: TGTGCCAGCAGCTCCGACATCTCCTACAATGAGCAGTTCTTC. The chain links TRBV5-4 to TRBJ2-1; no definite D call. Trimming took off 3 bases at V and 0 bases at J, with 7 bases between the two ends. CDR3 length: 14 residues. Per germline, CDR1 SGHNT and CDR2 YYREEE (reference sequence).

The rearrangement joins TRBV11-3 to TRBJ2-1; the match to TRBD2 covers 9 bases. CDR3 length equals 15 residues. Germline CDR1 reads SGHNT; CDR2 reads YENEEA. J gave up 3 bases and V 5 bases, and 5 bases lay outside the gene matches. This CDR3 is CASSASGNNYNEQFF. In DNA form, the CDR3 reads TGTGCCAGCAGCGCTAGCGGGAACAACTACAATGAGCAGTTCTTC. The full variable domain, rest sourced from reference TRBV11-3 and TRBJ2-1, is EAGVVQSPRYKIIEKKQPVAFWCNPISGHNTLYWYLQNLGQGPELLIRYENEEAVDDSQLPKDRFSAERLKGVDSTLKIQPAELGDSAVYLCASSASGNNYNEQFFGPGTRLTVL.

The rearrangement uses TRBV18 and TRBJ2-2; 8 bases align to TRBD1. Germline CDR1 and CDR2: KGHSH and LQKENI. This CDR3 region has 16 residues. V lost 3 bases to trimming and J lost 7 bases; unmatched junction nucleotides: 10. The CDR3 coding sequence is TGTGCCAGCTCACCGAGGCAGGGGGCGGCTGGCGGGGAGCTGTTTTTT. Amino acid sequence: CASSPRQGAAGGELFF.

CDR3 in DNA: TGTGCCAGTAGTAACCCTCGAGGGAGCTCCTACGAGCAGTACTTC. Translation gives CASSNPRGSSYEQYF. The rearrangement uses TRBV19 and TRBJ2-7; perhaps TRBD2 as D (5 bases). The germline V gene encodes CDR1 LNHDA and CDR2 SQIVND (reference sequence). Trimming cost V 4 bases and J 0 bases, with 13 bases left between them. The CDR3 has 15 residues. The full variable domain, its missing parts supplied by reference TRBV19 and TRBJ2-7, is DGGITQSPKYLFRKEGQNVTLSCEQNLNHDAMYWYRQDPGQGLRLIYYSQIVNDFQKGDIAEGYSVSREKKESFPLTVTSAQKNPTAFYLCASSNPRGSSYEQYFGPGTRLTVT.

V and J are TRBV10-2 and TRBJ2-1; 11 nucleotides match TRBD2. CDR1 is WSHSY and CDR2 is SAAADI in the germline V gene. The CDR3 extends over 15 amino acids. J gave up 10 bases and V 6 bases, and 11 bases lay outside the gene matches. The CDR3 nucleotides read TGCGCCAGCAGCACCCTAGCGGGAGGTGCCGGCGAGCAGTTCTTC. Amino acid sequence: CASSTLAGGAGEQFF.

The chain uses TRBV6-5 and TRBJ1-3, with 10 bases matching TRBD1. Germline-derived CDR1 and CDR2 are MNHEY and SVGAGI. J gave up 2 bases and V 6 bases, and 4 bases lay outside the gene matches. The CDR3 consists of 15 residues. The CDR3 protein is CASRSGQGAGNTIYF. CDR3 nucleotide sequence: TGTGCCAGCAGATCCGGACAGGGGGCTGGAAACACCATATATTTT.

The CDR3 sequence is CASSHRHRDRVWDGTEAFF. CDR3 bases: TGCGCCAGCAGTCATCGACACCGGGACAGGGTTTGGGACGGCACTGAAGCTTTCTTT. The genes are TRBV23-1 and TRBJ1-1; TRBD1 matches 9 bases. TRBV23-1 is sorted into the ORF group, with uncertain function. This CDR3 spans 19 amino acids. The ends lost 3 bases at V and 4 bases at J; junction bases unmatched: 18.

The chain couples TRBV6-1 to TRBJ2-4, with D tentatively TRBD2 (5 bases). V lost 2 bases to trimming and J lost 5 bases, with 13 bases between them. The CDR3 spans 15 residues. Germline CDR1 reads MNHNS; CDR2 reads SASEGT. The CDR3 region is CASSETEGGQNIQYF. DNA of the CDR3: TGTGCCAGCAGTGAAACCGAAGGCGGGCAAAACATTCAGTACTTC.

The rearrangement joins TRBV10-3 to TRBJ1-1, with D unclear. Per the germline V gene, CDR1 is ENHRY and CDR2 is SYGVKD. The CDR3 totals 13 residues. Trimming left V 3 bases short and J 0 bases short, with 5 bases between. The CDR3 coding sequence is TGTGCCATCAGTGAAGTTATGAACACTGAAGCTTTCTTT. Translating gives CAISEVMNTEAFF.

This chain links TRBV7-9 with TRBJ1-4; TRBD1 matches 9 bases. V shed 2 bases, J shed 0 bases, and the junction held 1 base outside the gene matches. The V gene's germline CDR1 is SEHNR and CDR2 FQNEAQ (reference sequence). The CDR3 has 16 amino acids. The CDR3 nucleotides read TGTGCCAGCAGCTTAAGGACAGGGGCAACTAATGAAAAACTGTTTTTT. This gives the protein CASSLRTGATNEKLFF. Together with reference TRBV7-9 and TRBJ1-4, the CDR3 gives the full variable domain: DTGVSQNPRHKITKRGQNVTFRCDPISEHNRLYWYRQTLGQGPEFLTYFQNEAQLEKSRLLSDRFSAERPKGSFSTLEIQRTEQGDSAMYLCASSLRTGATNEKLFFGSGTQLSVL.